Shown below are 19 T cell receptor beta chains from a single sample sequenced in a study of blood T cell repertoires in COVID-19. Method: immunoSEQ multiplex PCR; TCRdb's copy keeps in-frame clones and lacks some. This sample has 200,000 to 250,000 clones, with over 80% found just once. Material: PBMCs or T cells enriched from blood (not recorded which). Every receptor here comes from a woman aged 30 to 39 who had been exposed to COVID-19.

This sequence joins TRBV10-3 and TRBJ2-3; D possibly corresponds to TRBD2 (5 bases). There are 13 residues in the CDR3. Germline CDR1 and CDR2: ENHRY and SYGVKD. Trimming stripped 4 bases from V and 4 bases from J, with 9 bases between. DNA of the CDR3: TGTGCCATCAGTGTGGCTAGCCCAGATACGCAGTATTTT. This gives the protein CAISVASPDTQYF.

The rearrangement links TRBV18 to TRBJ2-5; 10 bases agree with TRBD1. The junction had 4 bases not matched to a gene; V was cut back by 5 bases and J by 1 base. The CDR3 spans 15 residues. In germline, CDR1 is KGHSH, CDR2 LQKENI. The CDR3 DNA is TGTGCCAGCTCAGCTGACAGGGGGCCCCAAGAGACCCAGTACTTC. Protein: CASSADRGPQETQYF.

In its sample, this clone was seen a few times. The gene calls are TRBV3-1 (or the pseudogene TRBV3-2) and TRBJ1-1; D possibly corresponds to TRBD1 (5 bases). Between the trimmed V and J ends, which lost 2 bases and 0 bases, there was a span of 13 bases. This CDR3 has 16 residues. Germline V gene sequence: CDR1 LGHDT, CDR2 YNNKEL (reference sequence). The CDR3 DNA sequence: TGTGCCAGCAGCCAAAGCCTCCAGGGCATGAACACTGAAGCTTTCTTT. It encodes CASSQSLQGMNTEAFF.

This sequence joins TRBV10-2 and TRBJ1-2; 7 bases are a match to TRBD1. Per the germline V gene, CDR1 is WSHSY and CDR2 is SAAADI. The trim removed 6 bases at V and 3 bases at J, leaving 10 bases unmatched. This CDR3 spans 15 amino acids. CDR3 coding DNA: TGCGCCAGCAGAGACACCGGGACAGACTACTATGGCTACACCTTC. This codes for CASRDTGTDYYGYTF.

The chain recombines TRBV5-4 with TRBJ2-5; 11 bases are shared with TRBD2. CDR3 length equals 14 residues. CDR1 and CDR2 from the germline V gene are SGHNT and YYREEE (reference sequence). The V and J ends lost 4 bases and 2 bases, in that order; junction bases with no gene match: 1. CDR3 sequence (DNA): TGTGCCAGCAGCCCTAGCGGGAGGCAAGAGACCCAGTACTTC. It yields the protein CASSPSGRQETQYF.

DNA for the CDR3: TGTGCCAGCAGCTGGACCCGGGGGGAAAAACTGTTTTTT. This gives the protein CASSWTRGEKLFF. The chain recombines TRBV2 with TRBJ1-4, with D possibly being TRBD1 (5 bases). The V gene's germline CDR1 is SNHLY and CDR2 FYNNEI. The V end lost 6 bases, the J end lost 8 bases, and 13 bases lay between the germline ends. This CDR3 comprises 13 residues.

The chain carries TRBV19 and TRBJ1-1; D remains unclear. Germline lookup yields CDR1 LNHDA and CDR2 SQIVND (reference sequence). V was trimmed by 8 bases and J by 6 bases, leaving 13 bases between them. The CDR3 is 12 residues long. The CDR3 here is CASSHGGPEAFF. The CDR3 nucleotides read TGTGCCAGTTCCCACGGCGGTCCTGAAGCTTTCTTT.

This sequence joins TRBV5-8 and TRBJ2-1, with 7 bases matching TRBD1. Germline CDR1 SGHTS, CDR2 YDEGEE. V lost 2 bases, J lost 1 base, and 3 bases stayed unmatched. The CDR3 length is 15 residues. The CDR3 DNA is TGTGCCAGCAGCTTAGACAGGGCATCCTACAATGAGCAGTTCTTC. It specifies CASSLDRASYNEQFF. Full variable domain (outside the CDR3, taken from reference TRBV5-8 and TRBJ2-1): EAGVTQSPTHLIKTRGQQATLRCSPISGHTSVYWYQQALGLGLQFLLWYDEGEERNRGNFPPRFSGRQFPNYSSELNVNALELEDSALYLCASSLDRASYNEQFFGPGTRLTVL.

The J gene is TRBJ1-2, the V gene TRBV3-1 (or the pseudogene TRBV3-2); a weak D match, TRBD1 (6 bases). In germline, CDR1 is LGHDT, CDR2 YNNKEL (reference sequence). This CDR3 contains 14 residues. Trimming shortened V by 5 bases and J by 4 bases, and 14 bases separated the two germline ends. CDR3: CASSFRTGLYGYTF. The CDR3 bases are TGTGCCAGCAGCTTTAGAACAGGGCTCTATGGCTACACCTTC.

This chain uses TRBV27 with TRBJ1-2; TRBD1 matches at 9 bases. Losses at the gene ends were 2 bases for V and 4 bases for J; bases not matched to a gene: 5. The V gene's germline CDR1 is MNHEY and CDR2 SMNVEV (reference sequence). This CDR3 comprises 15 residues. In DNA form, the CDR3 reads TGTGCCAGCAGTTTAGGGACAGGGTTAAGCTATGGCTACACCTTC. Its translation: CASSLGTGLSYGYTF.

The CDR3 DNA reads TGTGCCACCAGTGATCGCGGGATAACGGCCTACGAGCAGTACTTC. Translated: CATSDRGITAYEQYF. This rearrangement joins TRBV15 to TRBJ2-7; a weak D match, TRBD2 (6 bases). CDR1 is LNHNV and CDR2 is YYDKDF in the germline V gene (reference sequence). This CDR3 has 15 amino acids. V was trimmed by 6 bases and J by 2 bases, leaving 17 bases between them. Looking up the rest from reference TRBV15 and TRBJ2-7 gives the full variable domain: DAMVIQNPRYQVTQFGKPVTLSCSQTLNHNVMYWYQQKSSQAPKLLFHYYDKDFNNEADTPDNFQSRRPNTSFCFLDIRSPGLGDTAMYLCATSDRGITAYEQYFGPGTRLTVT.

CDR3 amino acids: CASSQDGGGREDTDTQYF. CDR3 nucleotides: TGCGCCAGCAGCCAAGATGGCGGCGGGCGGGAGGACACAGATACGCAGTATTTT. The chain has TRBV4-1 and TRBJ2-3; TRBD2 aligns across 8 bases. V trimming: 0 bases; J trimming: 2 bases; junction bases outside the gene matches: 10. The CDR3 loop spans 18 amino acids. Per germline, CDR1 MGHRA and CDR2 YSYEKL.

The rearrangement joins TRBV5-4 to TRBJ1-3; a weak D match, TRBD1 (5 bases). CDR1 and CDR2 from the germline V gene are SGHNT and YYREEE (reference sequence). With 4 bases removed from V and 0 bases from J, the gap between germline ends came to 11 bases. CDR3 size: 15 residues. The DNA of the CDR3 is TGTGCCAGCAGCGTTATGGGGGGCTCTGGAAACACCATATATTTT. Translating it yields CASSVMGGSGNTIYF. The entire variable domain, with the rest obtained from reference TRBV5-4 and TRBJ1-3, is as follows: ETGVTQSPTHLIKTRGQQVTLRCSSQSGHNTVSWYQQALGQGPQFIFQYYREEENGRGNFPPRFSGLQFPNYSSELNVNALELDDSALYLCASSVMGGSGNTIYFGEGSWLTVV.

V gene TRBV9 combines with J gene TRBJ2-6; TRBD2 might be the D (6 bases). This CDR3 is built from 19 residues. The germline V and J ends were trimmed by 0 bases and 2 bases, with 18 bases remaining between them. Germline CDR1 is SGDLS and CDR2 is YYNGEE. The CDR3 region is CASSVGLTRAGTGANVLTF. CDR3 in DNA: TGTGCCAGCAGCGTAGGTTTAACCAGGGCGGGGACTGGGGCCAACGTCCTGACTTTC.

V usage is TRBV30 and J usage is TRBJ2-3; tentative D call: TRBD1 (6 bases). Germline V gene sequence: CDR1 GTSNPN, CDR2 SVGIG (reference sequence). CDR3 length: 13 amino acids. V shed 3 bases and J shed 4 bases, with 11 bases lying between them. The CDR3 here is CAWRVKGADTQYF. CDR3 in DNA: TGTGCCTGGAGAGTAAAGGGGGCAGATACGCAGTATTTT.

The chain is built from TRBV9 and TRBJ2-1; a possible D gene is TRBD1 (7 bases). The ends were cut back, 0 bases at V and 8 bases at J, with 18 bases in the middle. The CDR3 runs to 16 residues. Germline CDR1 is SGDLS and CDR2 is YYNGEE. CDR3 nucleotides: TGTGCCAGCAGCGTAGGTGGAGGGAACAGGGGCGATGAGCAGTTCTTC. Protein product: CASSVGGGNRGDEQFF. The full variable domain, its missing parts supplied by reference TRBV9 and TRBJ2-1, is DSGVTQTPKHLITATGQRVTLRCSPRSGDLSVYWYQQSLDQGLQFLIQYYNGEERAKGNILERFSAQQFPDLHSELNLSSLELGDSALYFCASSVGGGNRGDEQFFGPGTRLTVL.

V and J are TRBV5-1 and TRBJ2-7; 9 nucleotides align to TRBD2. CDR1 SGHRS and CDR2 YFSETQ come from the germline V gene. J gave up 2 bases and V 4 bases, and 7 bases lay outside the gene matches. The CDR3 length is 15 residues. The CDR3 DNA is TGCGCCAGCAGCACTTCGACTAGCGGTCCCTACGAGCAGTACTTC. Its translation is CASSTSTSGPYEQYF.

V usage is TRBV9 and J usage is TRBJ1-3; D is unresolved. This CDR3 has 14 residues. Germline values: CDR1 SGDLS, CDR2 YYNGEE. With 3 bases removed from V and 2 bases from J, the gap between germline ends came to 9 bases. CDR3 sequence (DNA): TGTGCCAGCAGCGACGGGTCGCCTGGAAACACCATATATTTT. Translated, it gives CASSDGSPGNTIYF.

The chain couples TRBV24-1 to TRBJ2-6; tentative D call: TRBD2 (5 bases). CDR3 size: 15 residues. Trimming removed 3 bases at V and 3 bases at J, with 8 bases between. Germline-derived CDR1 and CDR2 are KGHDR and SFDVKD. The CDR3 is CATSDPRGGANVLTF. CDR3 DNA: TGTGCCACCAGTGATCCCCGGGGTGGGGCCAACGTCCTGACTTTC.